The rows below give T cell receptor beta chains drawn from one sample of a study of CD8 T cells in ankylosing spondylitis. TCRdb independently ran MiXCR on the 5' RACE reads; one entry per CDR3 protein. The sample lists approximately 350,000 distinct CDR3 sequences, 20% to 25% seen once, with around 12% in the top ten. Sequencing input: blood, either unsorted or a sorted T cell fraction (not recorded which). These receptors originate from a male donor with ankylosing spondylitis or in good health (not recorded which). Each CDR3 is given with its conserved first and last residue. The D gene is left open where the match is weak. Size tells how often a clone was seen (once, few, many) or the class of an expanded clone, and some rows leave it out.

V	size	D	J	DNA	CDR3
TRBV20-1	-	TRBD2	TRBJ2-1	TGCAGTGCTAGACCCAGCGGGGGATTCAATGAGCAGTTCTTC	CSARPSGGFNEQFF
TRBV12-3/TRBV12-4	few	-	TRBJ2-7	TGTGCCAGTTCGCCCCTCAGGGAAGCGAGGGACGAGCAGTACTTC	CASSPLREARDEQYF
TRBV29-1	-	-	TRBJ2-1	TGCAGCGTTGAAGGGTGGGGGGGCCAAGGTGAGCAGTTCTTC	CSVEGWGGQGEQFF
TRBV20-1	few	-	TRBJ2-3	TGCAGTGCTAGAGATCTGGGGGGCACACGTTTT	CSARDLGGTRF
TRBV12-3/TRBV12-4	-	TRBD1	TRBJ2-3	TGTGCCAGCGAGGGGGCGACAGGCACAGATACGCAGTATTTT	CASEGATGTDTQYF
TRBV14	few	-	TRBJ2-3	TGTGCCAGCAGCACAAGGGGTACTTGGACAGATACGCAGTATTTT	CASSTRGTWTDTQYF
TRBV7-9	-	TRBD1	TRBJ2-6	TGTGCCAGCAGCGCGACGGACAGGGCTGGGGCCAACGTCCTGACTTTC	CASSATDRAGANVLTF
TRBV4-1	-	-	TRBJ2-3	TGCGCCAGCAAATTCGGGGATACGCAGTATTTT	CASKFGDTQYF
TRBV24-1	few	-	TRBJ2-1	TGTGCCACCAGTGATTCCGACCAGCTGGACTACAATGAGCAGTTCTTC	CATSDSDQLDYNEQFF
TRBV12-3/TRBV12-4	-	TRBD2	TRBJ2-1	TGTGCCAGCACCCCACTAGCGGGGGCCCAGAATGAGCAGTTCTTC	CASTPLAGAQNEQFF
TRBV12-3/TRBV12-4	few	-	TRBJ1-2	TGTGCCAGCACCCAGGGAGCCAGGGGTGGCTACACCTTC	CASTQGARGGYTF
TRBV4-1	few	-	TRBJ1-1	TGCGCCAGCAGCGTGGGACTATACACTGAAGCTTTCTTT	CASSVGLYTEAFF
TRBV4-1	few	TRBD2	TRBJ2-3	TGCGCCAGCAGCCAAGATAGGGCTAGCGGTACCACAGATACGCAGTATTTT	CASSQDRASGTTDTQYF
TRBV12-3/TRBV12-4	few	TRBD2	TRBJ2-7	TGTGCCAGCAGTTTTACGGCTAGCGGGGGAGAGCGGTACTTC	CASSFTASGGERYF
TRBV28	few	-	TRBJ1-6	TGTGCCAGCAGTTTACAGGGGAATAATTCACCCCTCCACTTT	CASSLQGNNSPLHF
TRBV19	few	TRBD1	TRBJ2-7	TGTGCCAGTAGTATGGGGACAGGCCCCTACGAGCAGTACTTC	CASSMGTGPYEQYF
TRBV27	few	TRBD2	TRBJ2-1	TGTGCCAGCAGTTTGAATACCGGGGGGGCTTATAGGAATGAGCAGTTCTTC	CASSLNTGGAYRNEQFF
TRBV3-1	-	-	TRBJ2-2	TGTGCCAGCAGCCAAGAAGGACTGAGGACCGGGGAGCTGTTTTTT	CASSQEGLRTGELFF
TRBV12-3/TRBV12-4	few	TRBD1	TRBJ2-3	TGTGCCAGCAGTTTAACGAGGGGGCGAGAGATGGCAGATACGCAGTATTTT	CASSLTRGREMADTQYF
TRBV4-1	-	TRBD2	TRBJ2-7	TGCGCCAGCAGCCAAACGGTAGCGGGGGGGTACGAGCAGTACTTC	CASSQTVAGGYEQYF
TRBV4-1	many	TRBD1	TRBJ1-6	TGCGCCAGCAGCCAAGAAGACAGGGGAGGCTCGAATTCACCCCTCCACTTT	CASSQEDRGGSNSPLHF
TRBV12-3/TRBV12-4	few	-	TRBJ2-2	TGTGCCAGCAGTTTAGTGTGGCCCACCGGGGAGCTGTTTTTT	CASSLVWPTGELFF
TRBV29-1	-	TRBD2	TRBJ2-7	TGCAGCGTTGAAGATCGGGGTAGCGGGGGATATTACTCCTACGAGCAGTACTTC	CSVEDRGSGGYYSYEQYF
TRBV12-3/TRBV12-4	few	-	TRBJ2-5	TGTGCCAGCAGCACCGGCAGGAGGGAGACCCAGTACTTC	CASSTGRRETQYF
TRBV6-1	-	-	TRBJ2-5	TGTGCCACCAGACAGGCTCCGTCCCAAGAGACCCAGTACTTC	CATRQAPSQETQYF
TRBV29-1	-	TRBD2	TRBJ2-5	TGCAGCGTTGTCCTAGCGGCTTTCCAAGAGACCCAGTACTTC	CSVVLAAFQETQYF
TRBV7-9	few	-	TRBJ2-7	TGTGCCAGCAGCCCGAGTGCGGCCTACGAGCAGTACTTC	CASSPSAAYEQYF
TRBV20-1	few	TRBD2	TRBJ2-5	TGCAGTGCTACCGGGACTACCTACCAAGAGACCCAGTACTTC	CSATGTTYQETQYF
TRBV29-1	-	-	TRBJ1-2	TGCAGCGTCAAGATGACAGGCAACTATGGCTACACCTTC	CSVKMTGNYGYTF
TRBV11-2	few	TRBD1	TRBJ1-1	TGTGCCAGCAGCTCCCCGCGGACAGGCATTGAAGCTTTCTTT	CASSSPRTGIEAFF
TRBV24-1	-	TRBD1	TRBJ2-5	TGTGCCACCCGAAGGACAGGTCAAGAGACCCAGTACTTC	CATRRTGQETQYF
TRBV6-1	-	TRBD1	TRBJ1-2	TGTGCCAGCAGTCGGGACAGAGCTAACTATGGCTACACCTTC	CASSRDRANYGYTF
TRBV11-2	-	-	TRBJ2-7	TGTGCCAGCAGCTTAGGACAGAACTATAACTACGAGCAGTACTTC	CASSLGQNYNYEQYF
TRBV10-2	few	-	TRBJ2-1	TGCGCCAGCAGTGTAGGGGCGACATACAATGAGCAGTTCTTC	CASSVGATYNEQFF
TRBV28	few	-	TRBJ2-5	TGTGCCAGCAGTCTTCCGGGTCAAGGGGAGACCCAGTACTTC	CASSLPGQGETQYF
TRBV6-5	-	-	TRBJ1-5	TGTGCCAGCAGTTACTCGATTCCGGTAGAGGATCAGCCCCAGCATTTT	CASSYSIPVEDQPQHF
TRBV12-3/TRBV12-4	few	-	TRBJ2-7	TGTGCCAGCAGTTTACTTCTGATTGGAACATACGAGCAGTACTTC	CASSLLLIGTYEQYF
TRBV27	few	-	TRBJ1-2	TGTGCCAGCAGTTACCGTGGGGGGGCAGGGACCCATGGCTACACCTTC	CASSYRGGAGTHGYTF
TRBV20-1	-	-	TRBJ2-7	TGCAGTGCTAGAAAACAGAGCTCCTACGAGCAGTACTTC	CSARKQSSYEQYF
TRBV4-2	-	-	TRBJ1-1	TGTGCCAGCAGCCAAGGGAGGGAGTTTTATGACACTGAAGCTTTCTTT	CASSQGREFYDTEAFF
TRBV12-3/TRBV12-4	many	-	TRBJ2-1	TGTGCCAGCACCCCCGACAGTCCGGCCTACAATGAGCAGTTCTTC	CASTPDSPAYNEQFF
TRBV5-4	-	-	TRBJ2-7	TGTGCCAGCAGCTTCGGACAGCCCTCATCCTACGAGCAGTACTTC	CASSFGQPSSYEQYF
TRBV6-5	-	TRBD2	TRBJ2-5	TGTGCCAGCAGTTACTCTGGACTAGGAAAAGAGACCCAGTACTTC	CASSYSGLGKETQYF
TRBV11-2	-	-	TRBJ2-1	TGTGCCAGCCGCTTTGGGGGGACCTACAATGAGCAGTTCTTC	CASRFGGTYNEQFF
TRBV20-1	-	TRBD2	TRBJ2-1	TGCAGTGCTAGAGATAAACGGGGGGACCTCAATGAGCAGTTCTTC	CSARDKRGDLNEQFF
TRBV3-1	-	-	TRBJ1-1	TGTGCCAGCAGCCAAGATAACGTCGCCACCCTCCGAGAAGCTTTCTTT	CASSQDNVATLREAFF
TRBV7-9	few	-	TRBJ2-1	TGTGCCAGCAGCCCGGGCCTTCTTAATGAGCAGTTCTTC	CASSPGLLNEQFF
TRBV29-1	-	TRBD1	TRBJ2-7	TGCAGCGTAAGACAGGGGGTATACGAGCAGTACTTC	CSVRQGVYEQYF
TRBV6-5	-	TRBD1	TRBJ2-5	TGTGCCAGCAGTTTGGGACAGGCGGGTGGTACCCAGTACTTC	CASSLGQAGGTQYF
TRBV7-2	-	-	TRBJ2-7	TGTGCCAGCAGCCTTATGACAGGTGTGGTGGAGCAGTACTTC	CASSLMTGVVEQYF
TRBV29-1	-	-	TRBJ2-7	TGCAGCGTTGTCGTAACAAACGAGCAGTACTTC	CSVVVTNEQYF
TRBV7-9	-	TRBD1	TRBJ2-7	TGTGCCAGCAGCCCGGGACAGCACACTTACGAGCAGTACTTC	CASSPGQHTYEQYF
TRBV12-3/TRBV12-4	few	TRBD2	TRBJ2-3	TGTGCCAGCAGCCCCAGTCTAGCGGGGGGTACAGATACGCAGTATTTT	CASSPSLAGGTDTQYF